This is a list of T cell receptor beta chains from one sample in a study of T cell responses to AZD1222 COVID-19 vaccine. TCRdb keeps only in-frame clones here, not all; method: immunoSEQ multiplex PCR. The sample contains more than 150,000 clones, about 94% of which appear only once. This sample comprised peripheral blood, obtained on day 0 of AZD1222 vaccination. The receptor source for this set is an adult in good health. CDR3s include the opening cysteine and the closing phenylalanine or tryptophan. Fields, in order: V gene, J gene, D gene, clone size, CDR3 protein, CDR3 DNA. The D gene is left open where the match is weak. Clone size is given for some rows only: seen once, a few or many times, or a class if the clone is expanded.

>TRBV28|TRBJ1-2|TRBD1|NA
CASSLDRGGYTF
TGTGCCAGCAGTTTAGACAGGGGTGGCTACACCTTC
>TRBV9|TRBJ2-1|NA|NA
CASSPLGRVSSYNEQFF
TGTGCCAGCAGCCCCCTCGGGCGGGTCAGCTCCTACAATGAGCAGTTCTTC
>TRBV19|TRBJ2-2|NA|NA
CASSIRLVPTGELFF
TGTGCCAGTAGTATACGACTAGTCCCCACCGGGGAGCTGTTTTTT
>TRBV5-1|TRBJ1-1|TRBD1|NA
CASSLEGAGTEAFF
TGCGCCAGCAGCTTGGAGGGGGCTGGCACTGAAGCTTTCTTT
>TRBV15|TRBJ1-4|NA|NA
CATSREGTLANEKLFF
TGTGCCACCAGCAGAGAAGGGACACTTGCTAATGAAAAACTGTTTTTT
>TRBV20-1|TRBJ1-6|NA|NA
CSAPGYGALHF
TGCAGTGCTCCAGGATACGGGGCCCTCCACTTT
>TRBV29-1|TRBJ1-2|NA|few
CSVLGDNYGYTF
TGCAGCGTCCTTGGCGATAACTATGGCTACACCTTC
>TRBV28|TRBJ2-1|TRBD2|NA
CASSSLSSGVYNEQFF
TGTGCCAGCAGTTCCCTCTCTAGCGGGGTCTACAATGAGCAGTTCTTC
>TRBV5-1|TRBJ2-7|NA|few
CASSPEGVSEQYF
TGCGCCAGCAGCCCCGAAGGGGTCTCCGAGCAGTACTTC
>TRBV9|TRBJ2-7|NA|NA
CASSVVVGHEQYF
TGTGCCAGCAGCGTAGTGGTAGGCCACGAGCAGTACTTC
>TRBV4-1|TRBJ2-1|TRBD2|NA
CASSPGTSGWNEQFF
TGCGCCAGCAGCCCCGGGACTAGCGGTTGGAATGAGCAGTTCTTC
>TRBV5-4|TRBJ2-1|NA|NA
CASSLGSPDSYNEQFF
TGTGCCAGCAGCTTGGGTTCCCCGGACTCCTACAATGAGCAGTTCTTC
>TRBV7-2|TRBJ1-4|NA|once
CASSSAGRRNEKLFF
TGTGCCAGCAGCTCTGCTGGACGAAGAAATGAAAAACTGTTTTTT
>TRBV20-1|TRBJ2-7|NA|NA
CSAILVYEQYF
TGCAGTGCTATATTGGTTTACGAGCAGTACTTC
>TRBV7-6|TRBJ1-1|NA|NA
CASSPGMNTEAFF
TGTGCCAGCTCCCCCGGCATGAACACTGAAGCTTTCTTT
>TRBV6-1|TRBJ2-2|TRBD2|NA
CASSGPSSGVNTGELFF
TGTGCCAGCAGTGGACCCTCTAGCGGGGTGAACACCGGGGAGCTGTTTTTT
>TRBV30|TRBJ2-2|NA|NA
CAWSVGTPHGELFF
TGTGCCTGGAGTGTAGGGACTCCTCACGGGGAGCTGTTTTTT
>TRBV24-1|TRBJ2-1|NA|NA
CATSDHGSLDEQFF
TGTGCCACCAGTGATCACGGCTCACTAGATGAGCAGTTCTTC
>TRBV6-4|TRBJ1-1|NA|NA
CASSLQGGTEAFF
TGTGCCAGCAGTTTACAGGGAGGCACTGAAGCTTTCTTT
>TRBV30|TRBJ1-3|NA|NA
CAWGGGPATSGNTIYF
TGTGCCTGGGGAGGGGGACCAGCGACCTCTGGAAACACCATATATTTT
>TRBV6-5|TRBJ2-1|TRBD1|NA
CASSYSGQSNEQFF
TGTGCCAGCAGTTACTCGGGACAGTCAAATGAGCAGTTCTTC
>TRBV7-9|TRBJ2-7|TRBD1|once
CASSLRQGSYEQYF
TGTGCCAGCAGCTTACGACAGGGATCCTACGAGCAGTACTTC
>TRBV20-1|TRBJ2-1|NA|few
CSASSGDVYNEQFF
TGCAGTGCTAGTTCGGGAGACGTCTACAATGAGCAGTTCTTC
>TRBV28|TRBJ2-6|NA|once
CASSFLRGGANVLTF
TGTGCCAGCAGTTTTTTACGTGGAGGGGCCAACGTCCTGACTTTC
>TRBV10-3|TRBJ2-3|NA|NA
CAILRGGANTDTQYF
TGTGCCATCCTCCGTGGCGGGGCCAACACAGATACGCAGTATTTT
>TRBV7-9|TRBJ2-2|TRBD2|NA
CASSTGLAGRHGELFF
TGTGCCAGCAGTACAGGACTAGCGGGACGACACGGGGAGCTGTTTTTT
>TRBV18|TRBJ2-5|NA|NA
CASSGVQETQYF
TGTGCCAGCTCAGGGGTCCAAGAGACCCAGTACTTC
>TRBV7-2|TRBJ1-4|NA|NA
CASSLWGPTNEKLFF
TGTGCCAGCAGCTTATGGGGTCCAACTAATGAAAAACTGTTTTTT
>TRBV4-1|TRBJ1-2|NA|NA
CASSQEIGDVYGYTF
TGCGCCAGCAGCCAAGAGATAGGGGACGTCTATGGCTACACCTTC
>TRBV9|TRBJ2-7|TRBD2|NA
CASSVGTSGVYEQYF
TGTGCCAGCAGCGTAGGGACTAGCGGCGTATACGAGCAGTACTTC